This entry concerns a single T cell receptor (beta chain). The V end lost 4 bases, the J end lost 3 bases, and 19 bases lay between the germline ends. This CDR3 region has 17 residues. The germline V gene has CDR1 SGDLS and CDR2 YYNGEE. Clones were read by immunoSEQ multiplex PCR, and TCRdb kept only the in-frame ones, dropping some. Among under 150,000 clones, roughly 84% were seen once, and the ten largest hold under 9%. The data were taken from a study of blood T cell repertoires in COVID-19. Study overall: T cells, B-cell-depleted T cells, or PBMCs supplied cDNA or gDNA.

Sequenced material: peripheral blood. The rearrangement uses TRBV9 and TRBJ2-2; D perhaps matches TRBD1 (5 bases). This clonotype was obtained from a woman between 65 and 79 years old who had recovered from COVID-19. This CDR3 reads CASSPQARVADTGELFF. The CDR3 DNA reads as TGTGCCAGCAGCCCCCAGGCCAGGGTGGCGGACACCGGGGAGCTGTTTTTT.